This TCR beta chain emerged from a study of blood T cells in healthy people across ages. Total RNA extraction produced at least 6 micrograms (per sample) for the study. A few counts support this clonotype. Its antigen is unknown. Study observations and caveats: Strong correlation existed between TCR beta diversity and naive T cell percentage.

This CDR3 has 17 residues. The V and J ends lost 0 bases and 7 bases respectively, with 19 bases between them. Germline loops: CDR1 MNHEY, CDR2 SVGEGT. With a J-beta primer mix and a sample-barcoded 5' primer, a second PCR ran about 6 to 11 cycles. All cDNA molecules were each tagged by a template-switch adaptor with 12 random nucleotides. TCRdb reanalysed the 5' RACE reads using MiXCR and keeps one entry per CDR3 protein. The profile covers about 670,000 distinct CDR3 sequences, with around 41% appearing a single time and 25% to 35% taken by the ten largest. The material sequenced was blood. This sequence originates from an older man in good health. The chain recombines TRBV6-2 or TRBV6-3 with TRBJ2-1; TRBD2 might be the D (6 bases). CDR3 bases: TGTGCCAGCAGTTACTCGATAGGAGGGGTGGGGGAAAATGAGCAGTTCTTC. This gives the protein CASSYSIGGVGENEQFF.